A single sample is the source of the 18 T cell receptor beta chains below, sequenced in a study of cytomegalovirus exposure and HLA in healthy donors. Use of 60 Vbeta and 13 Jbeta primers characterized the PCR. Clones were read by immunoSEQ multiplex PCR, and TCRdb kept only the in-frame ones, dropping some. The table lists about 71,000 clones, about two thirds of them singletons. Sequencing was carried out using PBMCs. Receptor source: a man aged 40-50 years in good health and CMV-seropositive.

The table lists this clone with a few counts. CDR3 sequence reads: CASSPDREETQYF. The CDR3 DNA sequence: TGTGCCAGTAGTCCAGACAGAGAAGAGACCCAGTACTTC. The rearrangement uses TRBV19 and TRBJ2-5, with TRBD1 as a possible D gene (5 bases). With 5 bases removed from V and 3 bases from J, the gap between germline ends came to 10 bases. Germline V gene lookup returns CDR1 LNHDA and CDR2 SQIVND (reference sequence). There are 13 residues in the CDR3.

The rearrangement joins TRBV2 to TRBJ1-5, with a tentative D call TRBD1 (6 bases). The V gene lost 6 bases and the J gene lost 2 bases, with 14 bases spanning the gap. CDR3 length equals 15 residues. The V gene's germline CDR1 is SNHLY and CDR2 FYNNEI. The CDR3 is CASRAGTGRNQPQHF. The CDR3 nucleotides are TGTGCCAGCAGAGCCGGCACAGGGCGCAATCAGCCCCAGCATTTT.

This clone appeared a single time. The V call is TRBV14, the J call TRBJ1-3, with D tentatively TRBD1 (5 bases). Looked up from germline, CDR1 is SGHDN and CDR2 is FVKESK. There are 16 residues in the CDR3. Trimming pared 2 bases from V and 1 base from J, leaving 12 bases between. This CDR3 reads CASSQIGGGSGNTIYF. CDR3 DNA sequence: TGTGCCAGCAGCCAAATCGGGGGTGGATCTGGAAACACCATATATTTT.

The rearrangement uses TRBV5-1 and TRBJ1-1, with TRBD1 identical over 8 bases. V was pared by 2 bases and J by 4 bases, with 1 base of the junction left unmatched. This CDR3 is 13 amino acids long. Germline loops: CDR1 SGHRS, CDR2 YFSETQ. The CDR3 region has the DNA TGCGCCAGCAGCTTTGACAGGGGCACTGAAGCTTTCTTT. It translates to CASSFDRGTEAFF.

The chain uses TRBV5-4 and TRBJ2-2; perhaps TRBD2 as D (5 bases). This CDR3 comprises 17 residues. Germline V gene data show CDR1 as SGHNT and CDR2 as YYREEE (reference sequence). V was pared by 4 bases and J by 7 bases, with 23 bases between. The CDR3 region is CASSPAPGMDNRGELFF. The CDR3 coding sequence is TGTGCCAGCAGCCCCGCTCCGGGGATGGATAACCGCGGGGAGCTGTTTTTT.

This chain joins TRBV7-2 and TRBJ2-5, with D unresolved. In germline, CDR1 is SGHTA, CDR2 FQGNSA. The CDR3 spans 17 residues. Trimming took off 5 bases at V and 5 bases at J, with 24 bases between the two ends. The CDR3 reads CASSPNPRWPAAETQYF. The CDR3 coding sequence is TGTGCCAGCAGCCCAAACCCTCGGTGGCCCGCGGCCGAGACCCAGTACTTC.

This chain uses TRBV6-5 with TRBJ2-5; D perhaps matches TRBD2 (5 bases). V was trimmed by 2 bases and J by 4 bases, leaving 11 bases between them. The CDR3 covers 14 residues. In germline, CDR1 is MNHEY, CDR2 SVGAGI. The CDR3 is CASSYDPRGETQYF. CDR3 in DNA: TGTGCCAGCAGTTACGATCCTCGGGGAGAGACCCAGTACTTC.

The CDR3 is CASSPLPSTGELFF. CDR3 coding DNA: TGCGCCAGCAGCCCACTACCGAGCACCGGGGAGCTGTTTTTT. The gene calls are TRBV4-3 and TRBJ2-2; D not resolved. CDR1 and CDR2 (germline): LGHNA, YSLEER. Trimming took 4 bases from V and 4 from J, leaving 10 bases between them. This CDR3 comprises 14 residues.

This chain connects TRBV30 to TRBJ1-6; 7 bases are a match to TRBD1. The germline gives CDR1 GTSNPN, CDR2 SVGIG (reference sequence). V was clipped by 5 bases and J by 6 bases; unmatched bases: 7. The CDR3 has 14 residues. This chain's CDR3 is CAWQEGARNSPLHF. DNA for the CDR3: TGTGCCTGGCAAGAGGGGGCCCGTAATTCACCCCTCCACTTT.

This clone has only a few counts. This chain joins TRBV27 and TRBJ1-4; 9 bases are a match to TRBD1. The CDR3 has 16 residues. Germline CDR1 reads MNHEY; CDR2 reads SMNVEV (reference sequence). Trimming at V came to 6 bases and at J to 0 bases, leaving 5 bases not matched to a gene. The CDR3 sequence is CASRGQGMTTNEKLFF. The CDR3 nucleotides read TGTGCCAGCAGGGGACAGGGCATGACAACTAATGAAAAACTGTTTTTT.

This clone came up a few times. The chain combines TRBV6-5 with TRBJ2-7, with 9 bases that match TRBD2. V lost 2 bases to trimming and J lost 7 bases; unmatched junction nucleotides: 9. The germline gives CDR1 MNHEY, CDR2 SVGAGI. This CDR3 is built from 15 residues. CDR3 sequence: CASSYAAGGPLEQYF. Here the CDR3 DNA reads TGTGCCAGCAGTTACGCGGCGGGGGGGCCGTTGGAGCAGTACTTC.

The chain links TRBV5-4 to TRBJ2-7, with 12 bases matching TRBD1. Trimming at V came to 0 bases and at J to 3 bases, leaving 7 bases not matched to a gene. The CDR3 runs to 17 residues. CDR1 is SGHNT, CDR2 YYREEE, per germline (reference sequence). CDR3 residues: CASSLAFGTGGDYEQYF. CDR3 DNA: TGTGCCAGCAGCTTGGCCTTTGGGACAGGGGGCGACTACGAGCAGTACTTC.

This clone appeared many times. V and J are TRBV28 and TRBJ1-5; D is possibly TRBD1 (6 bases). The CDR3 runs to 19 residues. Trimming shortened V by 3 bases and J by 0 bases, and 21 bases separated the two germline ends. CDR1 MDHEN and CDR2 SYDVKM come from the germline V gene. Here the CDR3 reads CASSLGGAGAQHSNQPQHF. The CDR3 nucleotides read TGTGCCAGCAGTTTGGGGGGGGCAGGCGCCCAGCATAGCAATCAGCCCCAGCATTTT.

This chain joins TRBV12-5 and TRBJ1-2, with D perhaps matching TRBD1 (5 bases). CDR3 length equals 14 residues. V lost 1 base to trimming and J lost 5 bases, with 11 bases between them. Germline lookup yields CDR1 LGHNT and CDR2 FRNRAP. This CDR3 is CASGLGQFIYGYTF. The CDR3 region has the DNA TGTGCTAGTGGTTTGGGACAGTTTATTTATGGCTACACCTTC.

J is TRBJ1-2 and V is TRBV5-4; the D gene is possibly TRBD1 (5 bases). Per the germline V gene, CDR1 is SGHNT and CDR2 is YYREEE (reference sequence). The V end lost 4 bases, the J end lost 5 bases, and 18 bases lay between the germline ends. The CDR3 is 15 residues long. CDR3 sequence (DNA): TGTGCCAGCAGCGATAGAAGGGGCACATTTTATGGCTACACCTTC. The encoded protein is CASSDRRGTFYGYTF. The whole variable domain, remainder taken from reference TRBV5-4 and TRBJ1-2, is ETGVTQSPTHLIKTRGQQVTLRCSSQSGHNTVSWYQQALGQGPQFIFQYYREEENGRGNFPPRFSGLQFPNYSSELNVNALELDDSALYLCASSDRRGTFYGYTFGSGTRLTVV.

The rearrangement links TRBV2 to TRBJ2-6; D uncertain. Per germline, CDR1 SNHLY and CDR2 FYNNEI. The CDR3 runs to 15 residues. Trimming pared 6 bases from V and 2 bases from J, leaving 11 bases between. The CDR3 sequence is CASSAEAAGANVLTF. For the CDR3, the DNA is TGTGCCAGCAGCGCAGAGGCGGCTGGGGCCAACGTCCTGACTTTC.

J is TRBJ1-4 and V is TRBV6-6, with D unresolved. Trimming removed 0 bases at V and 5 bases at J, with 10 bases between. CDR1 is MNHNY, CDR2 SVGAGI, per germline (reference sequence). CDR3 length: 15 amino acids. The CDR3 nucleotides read TGTGCCAGCAGTTACTCCAGGAGGGTCAATGAAAAACTGTTTTTT. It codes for CASSYSRRVNEKLFF.

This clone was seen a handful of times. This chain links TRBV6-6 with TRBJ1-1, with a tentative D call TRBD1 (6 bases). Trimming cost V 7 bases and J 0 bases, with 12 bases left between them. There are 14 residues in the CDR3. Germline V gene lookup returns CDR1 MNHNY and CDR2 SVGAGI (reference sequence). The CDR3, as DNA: TGTGCCAGCAACGGAGGACAGTTGAACACTGAAGCTTTCTTT. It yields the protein CASNGGQLNTEAFF.